The 32 T cell receptor beta chains below all came from one sample that was sequenced in a study of T cell repertoires in cytomegalovirus infection. From the reads, TCRdb called clonotypes with MiXCR, one entry per CDR3 protein. The sample holds 290,000 or so distinct CDR3 sequences; over 20% are singletons and the top ten take approximately 15%. The sample taken for sequencing was PBMCs. All receptors derive from a human donor in good health (CMV status not recorded). Some clones in this sample may be carry-over from other donors' samples.

The rearrangement uses TRBV5-5 and TRBJ1-1; a weak D match, TRBD1 (6 bases). The germline V gene has CDR1 SGHKS and CDR2 YYEKEE (reference sequence). CDR3 length equals 15 residues. The ends were cut back, 2 bases at V and 7 bases at J, with 18 bases in the middle. The CDR3 DNA is TGTGCCAGCAGCTTAAAAGGAGGGGGGGTTATTGAAGCTTTCTTT. Amino acids: CASSLKGGGVIEAFF.

The chain has TRBV6-5 and TRBJ2-3; D might be TRBD1 (6 bases). The CDR3 spans 14 residues. The germline gives CDR1 MNHEY, CDR2 SVGAGI. Trimming cost V 3 bases and J 6 bases, with 13 bases left between them. CDR3 in amino acids: CASSYSWDTDTQYF. In DNA form, the CDR3 reads TGTGCCAGCAGTTATTCCTGGGACACCGATACGCAGTATTTT.

V is TRBV12-3 or TRBV12-4 and J is TRBJ1-6, with a possible D match to TRBD1 (5 bases). CDR3 size: 15 residues. Trimming took 5 bases from V and 5 from J, leaving 13 bases between them. In DNA, the CDR3 is TGTGCCAGCAGTCCCCCGGGGGACCATAATTCACCCCTCCACTTT. Residues: CASSPPGDHNSPLHF.

The chain couples TRBV20-1 to TRBJ2-5; 9 bases map to TRBD1. The CDR3 is 13 amino acids. The V gene's germline CDR1 is DFQATT and CDR2 SNEGSKA (reference sequence). J was trimmed by 7 bases and V by 4 bases; bases with no gene match: 7. The CDR3 DNA is TGCAGTGCTACGGGACAGGGCACTGCGACCCAGTACTTC. Its translation is CSATGQGTATQYF.

The V gene is TRBV6-1, the J gene TRBJ1-4; D might be TRBD1 (5 bases). Trimming took 7 bases from V and 4 from J, leaving 13 bases between them. Per germline, CDR1 MNHNS and CDR2 SASEGT. The CDR3 sequence is 14 residues long. CDR3 residues: CASNLRGGNEKLFF. CDR3 DNA sequence: TGTGCCAGCAACTTAAGGGGCGGTAATGAAAAACTGTTTTTT.

This clonotype was seen a few times. The chain recombines TRBV29-1 with TRBJ1-2; TRBD1 matches at 9 bases. Looked up from germline, CDR1 is SQVTM and CDR2 is ANQGSEA. V lost 5 bases, J lost 8 bases, and 3 bases stayed unmatched. The CDR3 is 11 amino acids. The CDR3 bases are TGCAGCGTTTGGACAGGGGAAGGCTACACCTTC. Encoded protein: CSVWTGEGYTF. Full variable domain (outside the CDR3, taken from reference TRBV29-1 and TRBJ1-2): SAVISQKPSRDICQRGTSLTIQCQVDSQVTMMFWYRQQPGQSLTLIATANQGSEATYESGFVIDKFPISRPNLTFSTLTVSNMSPEDSSIYLCSVWTGEGYTFGSGTRLTVV.

This clonotype was counted only a few times. The chain employs TRBV7-2 and TRBJ2-7, with a weak D call TRBD2 (6 bases). Trimming cost V 5 bases and J 2 bases, with 16 bases left between them. Germline CDR1 reads SGHTA; CDR2 reads FQGNSA. The CDR3 loop spans 15 amino acids. CDR3 nucleotides: TGTGCCAGCAGCCGGGACGGGGCGGGGACCTACGAGCAGTACTTC. Protein sequence: CASSRDGAGTYEQYF.

V is TRBV10-3 and J is TRBJ1-3; D remains unclear. This CDR3 is built from 15 residues. V lost 8 bases to trimming and J lost 2 bases, with 16 bases between them. Germline loops: CDR1 ENHRY, CDR2 SYGVKD. CDR3 sequence: CAICPILGPGNTIYF. CDR3 DNA sequence: TGTGCCATCTGCCCTATCCTAGGTCCTGGAAACACCATATATTTT.

This clonotype came up many times. This chain uses TRBV7-2 with TRBJ2-5; 8 bases are shared with TRBD2. Trimming took 5 bases from V and 1 from J; bases not matched to a gene: 9. Germline V gives CDR1 SGHTA, CDR2 FQGNSA. This CDR3 region has 16 residues. CDR3 coding DNA: TGTGCCAGCAGCACTAGCGCCCTAGCGGGCCAAGAGACCCAGTACTTC. It is translated as CASSTSALAGQETQYF.

This clonotype has at least ten counts. The V call is TRBV7-2, the J call TRBJ2-1; possible D gene TRBD2, 5 bases. The length of the CDR3 is 14 residues. Germline CDR1 is SGHTA and CDR2 is FQGNSA. The V end was cut by 6 bases, the J end by 0 bases, with 9 bases between. Here the CDR3 DNA reads TGTGCCAGCAGGCCGGGGAGCTCCTACAATGAGCAGTTCTTC. This encodes CASRPGSSYNEQFF.

The chain is built from TRBV6-2 or TRBV6-3 and TRBJ1-1; tentative D call: TRBD1 (5 bases). The CDR3 is 15 residues long. Trimming cost V 3 bases and J 4 bases, with 15 bases left between them. Looked up from germline, CDR1 is MNHEY and CDR2 is SVGEGT. CDR3 amino acids: CASSYSRQTGTEAFF. CDR3 DNA: TGTGCCAGCAGTTATTCCAGACAGACGGGCACTGAAGCTTTCTTT.

This clonotype occurred a few times. This chain links TRBV11-2 with TRBJ1-2; D remains unclear. V was trimmed by 3 bases and J by 2 bases, leaving 4 bases between them. The CDR3 covers 12 residues. CDR1 and CDR2 from the germline V gene are SGHAT and FQNNGV. The CDR3 coding sequence is TGTGCCAGCAGCTTCGGAAACTATGGCTACACCTTC. Translating gives CASSFGNYGYTF.

The V and J genes are TRBV5-5 and TRBJ1-5, with D possibly matching TRBD1 (5 bases). The V and J ends lost 0 bases and 11 bases respectively, with 9 bases between them. This CDR3 spans 12 amino acids. CDR1 and CDR2 (germline): SGHKS, YYEKEE (reference sequence). Here the CDR3 reads CASSLGGDSQHF. The CDR3 DNA sequence: TGTGCCAGCAGCTTGGGGGGGGACTCCCAGCATTTT.

This clonotype was observed a handful of times. This chain joins TRBV10-3 and TRBJ2-3, with a possible D match to TRBD1 (6 bases). The V end lost 6 bases, the J end lost 4 bases, and 17 bases lay between the germline ends. This CDR3 comprises 15 residues. CDR1 and CDR2 (germline): ENHRY, SYGVKD. CDR3 in DNA: TGTGCCATCAGCGACCCAGGGGAAGGGGCAGATACGCAGTATTTT. Amino acid sequence: CAISDPGEGADTQYF.

This clonotype was detected many times. V usage is TRBV7-9 and J usage is TRBJ2-1, with D maybe TRBD2 (5 bases). Trimming took 5 bases from V and 5 from J, leaving 16 bases between them. CDR3 length: 15 amino acids. Germline-derived CDR1 and CDR2 are SEHNR and FQNEAQ (reference sequence). CDR3 DNA: TGTGCCAGCAGCGCCTCGGAAAGCGGAGACAATGAGCAGTTCTTC. Translated: CASSASESGDNEQFF.

The chain employs TRBV19 and TRBJ1-1; D gene ambiguous. The germline V gene has CDR1 LNHDA and CDR2 SQIVND (reference sequence). CDR3 length: 11 amino acids. Trimming removed 9 bases at V and 7 bases at J, with 12 bases between. CDR3: CASIDRFEAFF. DNA for the CDR3: TGTGCCAGCATTGACCGATTTGAAGCTTTCTTT.

In this sample, this clonotype turned up a few times. The junction shows a germline mismatch at one end, possibly a read error. J is TRBJ2-1 and V is TRBV28; D might be TRBD2 (6 bases). Germline values: CDR1 MDHEN, CDR2 SYDVKM. CDR3 size: 13 residues. The CDR3 DNA is TGTGCCAGCAGTTTAACTAGCCACAACGAGCAGTTCTTC. The encoded protein is CASSLTSHNEQFF.

This clonotype was observed a handful of times. This chain links TRBV20-1 with TRBJ1-2; D gene ambiguous. CDR3 length equals 15 residues. V was shortened by 3 bases and J by 4 bases, with 18 bases between the two germline ends. Germline assignment: CDR1 DFQATT and CDR2 SNEGSKA (reference sequence). The CDR3 DNA reads TGCAGTGCTAGTTCACGGCTCCTCGGGCTCTATGGCTACACCTTC. Translated, it gives CSASSRLLGLYGYTF.

This clonotype was picked up a small number of times. The rearrangement joins TRBV7-2 to TRBJ2-1; perhaps TRBD2 as D (5 bases). Per germline, CDR1 SGHTA and CDR2 FQGNSA. CDR3 size: 15 residues. The V gene lost 5 bases and the J gene lost 5 bases, with 16 bases spanning the gap. CDR3 sequence reads: CASSPLGLVDNEQFF. CDR3 nucleotide sequence: TGTGCCAGCAGCCCTCTAGGACTCGTGGACAATGAGCAGTTCTTC. The entire variable domain, with the rest obtained from reference TRBV7-2 and TRBJ2-1, is as follows: GAGVSQSPSNKVTEKGKDVELRCDPISGHTALYWYRQSLGQGLEFLIYFQGNSAPDKSGLPSDRFSAERTGGSVSTLTIQRTQQEDSAVYLCASSPLGLVDNEQFFGPGTRLTVL.

The chain recombines TRBV12-3 or TRBV12-4 with TRBJ2-1; 10 bases match TRBD2. V lost 5 bases, J lost 4 bases, and 5 bases stayed unmatched. The CDR3 consists of 15 residues. The CDR3: CASSPSGRTYNEQFF. The CDR3 DNA follows: TGTGCCAGCAGTCCTAGCGGGAGAACATACAATGAGCAGTTCTTC.

The CDR3 DNA is TGTGCCAGCAGTTACCGCGGGGTCGGGGAGCTGTTTTTT. It encodes CASSYRGVGELFF. The chain recombines TRBV6-5 with TRBJ2-2; D is possibly TRBD2 (6 bases). V lost 2 bases and J 7 bases, leaving 8 bases between the germline ends. There are 13 residues in the CDR3. Germline CDR1 reads MNHEY; CDR2 reads SVGAGI.

The V call is TRBV25-1, the J call TRBJ2-2; 8 bases map to TRBD1. V shed 3 bases, J shed 3 bases, and the junction held 6 bases outside the gene matches. CDR3 length: 16 amino acids. The germline V gene has CDR1 MGHDK and CDR2 SYGVNS. The CDR3 sequence: CASSDRTGLYTGELFF. In DNA, the CDR3 is TGTGCCAGCAGTGATCGGACAGGGTTGTACACCGGGGAGCTGTTTTTT.

V usage is TRBV7-8 and J usage is TRBJ2-3, with D maybe TRBD1 (5 bases). Trimming left V 2 bases short and J 11 bases short, with 8 bases between. Germline V gives CDR1 SGHVS, CDR2 FQNEAQ. The CDR3 runs 11 residues. CDR3: CASSLQGGQYF. The CDR3 coding sequence is TGTGCCAGCAGCTTACAGGGTGGGCAGTATTTT. Based on the CDR3 plus reference TRBV7-8 and TRBJ2-3, the full variable domain is GAGVSQSPRYKVAKRGQDVALRCDPISGHVSLFWYQQALGQGPEFLTYFQNEAQLDKSGLPSDRFFAERPEGSVSTLKIQRTQQEDSAVYLCASSLQGGQYFGPGTRLTVL.

This clonotype occurred many times. V and J are TRBV28 and TRBJ2-3; TRBD2 is a possible D gene (6 bases). The CDR3 has 14 amino acids. Trimming removed 2 bases from V and 2 bases from J, with 8 bases in between. The germline gives CDR1 MDHEN, CDR2 SYDVKM. CDR3 DNA sequence: TGTGCCAGCAGTTTAGGGGAGGTCACAGATACGCAGTATTTT. Its translation is CASSLGEVTDTQYF.

In this sample, this clonotype turned up a few times. V is TRBV28 and J is TRBJ1-2; TRBD1 matches at 9 bases. Trimming removed 5 bases from V and 7 bases from J; junction bases left unmatched: 2. The germline V gene has CDR1 MDHEN and CDR2 SYDVKM. The CDR3 runs 12 residues. The CDR3 DNA reads as TGTGCCAGCAGTACAGGGGGCCGTGGCTACACCTTC. Translated: CASSTGGRGYTF.

This clonotype was seen more than once but under ten times. The rearrangement joins TRBV7-9 to TRBJ2-1; TRBD2 aligns across 12 bases. The CDR3 runs to 17 residues. Germline CDR1 and CDR2: SEHNR and FQNEAQ (reference sequence). V lost 4 bases, J lost 5 bases, and 9 bases stayed unmatched. The CDR3 DNA follows: TGTGCCAGCAGCTCGTCCCCTCTAGCGGGAGGGAACAATGAGCAGTTCTTC. Translation gives CASSSSPLAGGNNEQFF.

This clonotype was seen more than once but under ten times. The chain carries TRBV7-2 and TRBJ1-2; TRBD1 is a possible D gene (6 bases). CDR1 is SGHTA and CDR2 is FQGNSA in the germline V gene. The CDR3 runs to 14 residues. The V gene lost 10 bases and the J gene lost 0 bases, with 15 bases spanning the gap. The DNA for the CDR3 is TGTGCCACAAAGGAACAGGGAGCTAACTATGGCTACACCTTC. Translated, it gives CATKEQGANYGYTF. Drawing the rest from reference TRBV7-2 and TRBJ1-2, the complete variable domain is GAGVSQSPSNKVTEKGKDVELRCDPISGHTALYWYRQSLGQGLEFLIYFQGNSAPDKSGLPSDRFSAERTGGSVSTLTIQRTQQEDSAVYLCATKEQGANYGYTFGSGTRLTVV.

Only a few counts were recorded for this clonotype. The chain has TRBV4-1 and TRBJ2-6; tentatively, D is TRBD1 or TRBD2 (5 bases each). CDR1 and CDR2 (germline): MGHRA, YSYEKL. V dropped 6 bases and J dropped 0 bases, with 24 bases sitting between them. This CDR3 spans 20 amino acids. The CDR3 spells CASSKQAMGVQYSGANVLTF. The CDR3 coding sequence is TGCGCCAGCAGTAAACAGGCGATGGGGGTTCAGTACTCTGGGGCCAACGTCCTGACTTTC.

This clonotype was detected many times. The genes are TRBV12-3 or TRBV12-4 and TRBJ1-2, with TRBD1 identical over 7 bases. V was pared by 6 bases and J by 2 bases, with 18 bases of the junction left unmatched. The CDR3 runs 18 residues. CDR3 in DNA: TGTGCCAGCAGCCACTTCTGGTCCCGGGACAGACTCAACTATGGCTACACCTTC. It specifies CASSHFWSRDRLNYGYTF.

In its sample, this clonotype was seen many times. The genes are TRBV12-3 or TRBV12-4 and TRBJ1-6; 10 bases agree with TRBD1. This CDR3 has 15 amino acids. Germline trimming cut 5 bases from V and 14 bases from J; bases unmatched to any gene: 12. CDR3 DNA sequence: TGTGCCAGCAGTCAATTTCGGGACAGGGGAGAGGCCCTCCACTTT. This codes for CASSQFRDRGEALHF.

The rearrangement links TRBV12-3 or TRBV12-4 to TRBJ1-4; D is uncertain. CDR3 length: 12 residues. V was shortened by 6 bases and J by 6 bases, with 8 bases between the two germline ends. The CDR3 DNA is TGTGCCAGCAGGGCCCTGGATGAAAAACTGTTTTTT. It is translated as CASRALDEKLFF.

This chain uses TRBV28 with TRBJ1-5; tentatively, D is TRBD1 (6 bases). This CDR3 is 17 amino acids long. Germline values: CDR1 MDHEN, CDR2 SYDVKM. V was clipped by 4 bases and J by 2 bases, with 18 bases between them. CDR3 residues: CASSSLRNRDGNQPQHF. The CDR3 DNA reads TGTGCCAGCAGTTCTCTCCGCAACAGGGACGGCAATCAGCCCCAGCATTTT.